A selection of T cell receptor beta chains follows, all from one sample in a study of cytomegalovirus exposure and HLA in healthy donors. The table came from immunoSEQ multiplex PCR; TCRdb's copy has only in-frame clones and leaves some out. Of about 250,000 clones listed, roughly 87% are singletons. Sequences were obtained from PBMCs. The receptor source for this set is a man younger than 35 in good health and CMV-seropositive. CDR3s include the opening cysteine and the closing phenylalanine or tryptophan. Fields, in order: J gene, clone size, D gene, V gene, CDR3 DNA, CDR3 protein. A D gene is named only where the DNA matches it firmly. Only part of the rows carry a size: once, few, many, or a class if the clone is expanded.

>TRBJ2-3|.|.|TRBV29-1
TGCAGCGTTATAATAACTTTAGGGACAGATACGCAGTATTTT
CSVIITLGTDTQYF
>TRBJ2-1|.|.|TRBV5-6
TGTGCCAGCAGCTCCGCCCTGACCCGAAATGAGCAGTTCTTC
CASSSALTRNEQFF
>TRBJ1-2|.|.|TRBV7-2
TGTGCCAGCAGCCCCCCAGGGGCCCGAGGCTACACCTTC
CASSPPGARGYTF
>TRBJ1-1|.|.|TRBV5-1
TGCGCCAGCAGCTTCAAACTCGGGGGGCGGACTGAAGCTTTCTTT
CASSFKLGGRTEAFF
>TRBJ1-2|.|TRBD1|TRBV29-1
TGCAGCGTTCGACAGGGGGCAGGGTATGGCTACACCTTC
CSVRQGAGYGYTF
>TRBJ2-1|once|.|TRBV4-1
TGCGCCAGCAGCCATGAGGGGGAGCAGTTCTTC
CASSHEGEQFF
>TRBJ2-1|.|TRBD2|TRBV6-5
TGTGCCAGCAGTTTCGGGACTAGCGGTTATGAGCAGTTCTTC
CASSFGTSGYEQFF
>TRBJ1-2|.|.|TRBV30
TGTGCCTGGACCCTGGGCCTCGATTCGGTCGCTAACTATGGCTACACCTTC
CAWTLGLDSVANYGYTF
>TRBJ2-7|.|TRBD2|TRBV4-2
TGTGCCAGCAGCCAAGCTAGCGGGTCCTACGAGCAGTACTTC
CASSQASGSYEQYF
>TRBJ1-1|.|TRBD1|TRBV4-2
TGTGCCAGCAGCCAAGAGACCCGACAGGGGAAAGCTTTCTTT
CASSQETRQGKAFF
>TRBJ1-1|.|.|TRBV7-9
TGTGCCAGCAGCTTAGATGGTTTTAACGGTCACACTGAAGCTTTCTTT
CASSLDGFNGHTEAFF
>TRBJ2-2|.|.|TRBV28
TGTGCCAGCAAGGTCATATTCAACACCGGGGAGCTGTTTTTT
CASKVIFNTGELFF
>TRBJ2-1|.|.|TRBV25-1
TGTGCCAGCAGTGGTAGCGTGTCCTACAATGAGCAGTTCTTC
CASSGSVSYNEQFF
>TRBJ2-7|.|TRBD2|TRBV29-1
TGCAGCGTGGCGCCTTGGACTAGCGGGAGGCCCTACGAGCAGTACTTC
CSVAPWTSGRPYEQYF
>TRBJ2-3|.|TRBD2|TRBV10-1
TGCGCCAGCAGTGAGTCACAGGGACTAGCGGGCACAGATACGCAGTATTTT
CASSESQGLAGTDTQYF
>TRBJ1-1|.|.|TRBV10-3
TGTGCCATCAGTGAGGGGGGGACCGAGGCTGAAGCTTTCTTT
CAISEGGTEAEAFF
>TRBJ2-1|once|TRBD2|TRBV5-4
TGTGCCAGCAGCGCACAGCGGGAGCACAATGAGCAGTTCTTC
CASSAQREHNEQFF